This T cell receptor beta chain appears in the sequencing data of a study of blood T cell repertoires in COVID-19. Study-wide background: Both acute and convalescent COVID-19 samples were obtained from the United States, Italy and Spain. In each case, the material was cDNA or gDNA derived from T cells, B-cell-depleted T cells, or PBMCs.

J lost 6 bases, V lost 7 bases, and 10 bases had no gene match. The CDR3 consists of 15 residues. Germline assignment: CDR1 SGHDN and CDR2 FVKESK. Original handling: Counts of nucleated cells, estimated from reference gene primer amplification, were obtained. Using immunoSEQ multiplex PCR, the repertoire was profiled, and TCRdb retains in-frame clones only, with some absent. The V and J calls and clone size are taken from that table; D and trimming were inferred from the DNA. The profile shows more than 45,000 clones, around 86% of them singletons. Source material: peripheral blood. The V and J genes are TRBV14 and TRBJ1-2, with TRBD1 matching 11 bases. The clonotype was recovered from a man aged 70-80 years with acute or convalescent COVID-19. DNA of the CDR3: TGTGCCAGCACCCTACTGGACAGGGGGCTAAATGGCTACACCTTC. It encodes CASTLLDRGLNGYTF.